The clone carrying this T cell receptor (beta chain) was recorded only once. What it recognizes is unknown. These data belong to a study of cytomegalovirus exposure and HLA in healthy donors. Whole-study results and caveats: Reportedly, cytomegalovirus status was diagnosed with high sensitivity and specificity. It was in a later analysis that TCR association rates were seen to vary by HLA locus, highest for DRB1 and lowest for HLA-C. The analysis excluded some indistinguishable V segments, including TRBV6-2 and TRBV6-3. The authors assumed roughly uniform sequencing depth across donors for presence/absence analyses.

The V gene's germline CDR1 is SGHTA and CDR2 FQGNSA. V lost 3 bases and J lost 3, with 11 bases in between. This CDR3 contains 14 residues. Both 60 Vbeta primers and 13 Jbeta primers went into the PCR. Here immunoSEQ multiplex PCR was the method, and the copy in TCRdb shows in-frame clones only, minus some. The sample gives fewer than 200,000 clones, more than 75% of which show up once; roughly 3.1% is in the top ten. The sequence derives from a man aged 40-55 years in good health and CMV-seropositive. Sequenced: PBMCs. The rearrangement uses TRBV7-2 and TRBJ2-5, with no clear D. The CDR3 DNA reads TGTGCCAGCAGCTTTAGTAGTGGTAAAGAGACCCAGTACTTC. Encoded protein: CASSFSSGKETQYF.